Presented here are 24 T cell receptor beta chains from one specimen sequenced in a study of PD-1 blockade in mismatch repair-deficient tumors. The protocol was immunoSEQ multiplex PCR, while the TCRdb copy is restricted to in-frame clones and leaves out a portion. The table shows some 19,000 clones, with roughly 87% occurring only once. Sequencing used PBMCs, obtained 52 weeks after starting pembrolizumab. All receptors derive from an adult with mismatch repair-deficient cancer.

The gene calls are TRBV19 and TRBJ1-6; TRBD1 matches at 7 bases. Germline CDR1 and CDR2: LNHDA and SQIVND (reference sequence). The V and J ends lost 3 bases and 11 bases, in that order; junction bases with no gene match: 4. CDR3 length: 13 residues. The CDR3 region is CASSIDRVTPLHF. The CDR3 bases are TGTGCCAGTAGTATTGACAGGGTGACACCCCTCCACTTT. The whole variable domain, filled in from reference TRBV19 and TRBJ1-6, reads DGGITQSPKYLFRKEGQNVTLSCEQNLNHDAMYWYRQDPGQGLRLIYYSQIVNDFQKGDIAEGYSVSREKKESFPLTVTSAQKNPTAFYLCASSIDRVTPLHFGNGTRLTVT.

CDR3 DNA: TGTGCCAGCAGCACAAGGGACAAGCTGGGTCGTGCAACTAATGAAAAACTGTTTTTT. Amino acids: CASSTRDKLGRATNEKLFF. The rearrangement links TRBV7-9 to TRBJ1-4; tentatively, D is TRBD1 (6 bases). The ends were cut back, 5 bases at V and 0 bases at J, with 22 bases in the middle. The CDR3 sequence is 19 residues long. CDR1 and CDR2 from the germline V gene are SEHNR and FQNEAQ (reference sequence). The variable domain in full, with the rest retrieved from reference TRBV7-9 and TRBJ1-4, is DTGVSQNPRHKITKRGQNVTFRCDPISEHNRLYWYRQTLGQGPEFLTYFQNEAQLEKSRLLSDRFSAERPKGSFSTLEIQRTEQGDSAMYLCASSTRDKLGRATNEKLFFGSGTQLSVL.

The chain is built from TRBV28 and TRBJ1-5; D is ambiguous. The CDR3 contains 14 residues. Trimming cost V 6 bases and J 5 bases, with 14 bases left between them. Germline V gene data show CDR1 as MDHEN and CDR2 as SYDVKM. CDR3 bases: TGTGCCAGCAGCGGAGGTCCCGGCCATCAGCCCCAGCATTTT. The encoded protein is CASSGGPGHQPQHF.

The J gene is TRBJ1-1, the V gene TRBV11-2; D is possibly TRBD1 (5 bases). The CDR3 covers 14 residues. Trimming shortened V by 6 bases and J by 0 bases, and 11 bases separated the two germline ends. The germline V gene encodes CDR1 SGHAT and CDR2 FQNNGV. The CDR3 loop reads CASRAWGMNTEAFF. The CDR3 nucleotides read TGTGCCAGCAGGGCATGGGGCATGAACACTGAAGCTTTCTTT.

This chain joins TRBV7-8 and TRBJ2-1; 8 positions match TRBD2. The V gene's germline CDR1 is SGHVS and CDR2 FQNEAQ. This CDR3 is 15 amino acids long. With V trimmed by 1 base and J by 2 bases, 1 base remained unmatched. The CDR3 reads CASSLVAGTYNEQFF. CDR3 bases: TGTGCCAGCAGCTTAGTAGCGGGAACCTACAATGAGCAGTTCTTC.

The chain couples TRBV5-1 to TRBJ2-2; D is possibly TRBD2 (5 bases). From germline, CDR1 is SGHRS and CDR2 YFSETQ. With 0 bases removed from V and 0 bases from J, the gap between germline ends came to 6 bases. This CDR3 is 15 amino acids long. The DNA for the CDR3 is TGCGCCAGCAGCTTGGGGGAGACGAACACCGGGGAGCTGTTTTTT. Protein: CASSLGETNTGELFF.

This clone was counted a few times. The V gene is TRBV18, the J gene TRBJ1-5; 7 bases fit TRBD1. V shed 6 bases, J shed 7 bases, and the junction held 9 bases outside the gene matches. Per the germline V gene, CDR1 is KGHSH and CDR2 is LQKENI. This CDR3 comprises 14 residues. The CDR3 sequence is CASSQDRVRQPQHF. The CDR3 DNA reads as TGTGCCAGCTCGCAAGACAGGGTAAGGCAGCCCCAGCATTTT.

The chain links TRBV5-4 to TRBJ2-5; 9 bases map to TRBD1. Looked up from germline, CDR1 is SGHNT and CDR2 is YYREEE (reference sequence). This CDR3 contains 15 residues. V shed 3 bases and J 3 bases; nucleotides not matched to a gene: 6. DNA of the CDR3: TGTGCCAGCAGCTCCCCCCGGACAGGGGAAGAGACCCAGTACTTC. Amino acid sequence: CASSSPRTGEETQYF. The full variable domain, rest sourced from reference TRBV5-4 and TRBJ2-5, is ETGVTQSPTHLIKTRGQQVTLRCSSQSGHNTVSWYQQALGQGPQFIFQYYREEENGRGNFPPRFSGLQFPNYSSELNVNALELDDSALYLCASSSPRTGEETQYFGPGTRLLVL.

The chain links TRBV15 to TRBJ2-6; D might be TRBD1 (6 bases). The CDR3 sequence is 15 residues long. V was clipped by 3 bases and J by 0 bases, with 6 bases between them. The germline V gene has CDR1 LNHNV and CDR2 YYDKDF (reference sequence). Written as DNA, the CDR3 is TGTGCCACCAGCAGCAGGGGCTCTGGGGCCAACGTCCTGACTTTC. It yields the protein CATSSRGSGANVLTF. Using reference TRBV15 and TRBJ2-6 for the parts outside the CDR3, the full variable domain is DAMVIQNPRYQVTQFGKPVTLSCSQTLNHNVMYWYQQKSSQAPKLLFHYYDKDFNNEADTPDNFQSRRPNTSFCFLDIRSPGLGDTAMYLCATSSRGSGANVLTFGAGSRLTVL.

This clone was recorded a few times. The rearrangement links TRBV10-3 to TRBJ1-2; 7 positions match TRBD1. The trim removed 9 bases at V and 3 bases at J, leaving 7 bases unmatched. The CDR3 length is 13 residues. Germline V lookup: CDR1 ENHRY, CDR2 SYGVKD. CDR3: CAISPGGDYGYTF. CDR3 sequence (DNA): TGTGCCATATCTCCAGGGGGAGACTATGGCTACACCTTC.

This chain connects TRBV19 to TRBJ1-1, with D perhaps matching TRBD1 (5 bases). V was pared by 10 bases and J by 4 bases, with 13 bases between. There are 12 residues in the CDR3. Germline V gives CDR1 LNHDA, CDR2 SQIVND (reference sequence). The CDR3 DNA follows: TGTGCCACCTTAGGGGTGGGCACTGAAGCTTTCTTT. Translation gives CATLGVGTEAFF.

J is TRBJ2-3 and V is TRBV19, with TRBD2 matching over 7 bases. J was trimmed by 1 base and V by 6 bases; bases with no gene match: 4. This CDR3 spans 14 amino acids. The germline V gene encodes CDR1 LNHDA and CDR2 SQIVND (reference sequence). The chain's CDR3 is CASRKTSGTDTQYF. The CDR3 DNA reads TGTGCCAGTAGGAAAACTAGCGGCACAGATACGCAGTATTTT.

The genes are TRBV27 and TRBJ1-2; the D gene is possibly TRBD1 (5 bases). Germline V gene data show CDR1 as MNHEY and CDR2 as SMNVEV (reference sequence). The ends were cut back, 2 bases at V and 4 bases at J, with 14 bases in the middle. The CDR3 extends over 15 amino acids. In DNA form, the CDR3 reads TGTGCCAGCAGTTTAGTTGGGGGGAAGATCTATGGCTACACCTTC. This encodes CASSLVGGKIYGYTF.

This clone showed up just once. J is TRBJ2-3 and V is TRBV6-4, with D possibly being TRBD1 (5 bases). V dropped 0 bases and J dropped 3 bases, with 10 bases sitting between them. The CDR3 consists of 15 residues. Germline CDR1 reads MRHNA; CDR2 reads SNTAGT. This CDR3 is CASSDSAGFTDTQYF. For the CDR3, the DNA is TGTGCCAGCAGTGACTCGGCAGGGTTTACAGATACGCAGTATTTT.

This chain connects TRBV7-3 to TRBJ2-1; 14 bases agree with TRBD2. The V and J ends lost 0 bases and 7 bases, in that order; junction bases with no gene match: 14. CDR1 and CDR2 (germline): SGHTA, FQGTGA. The CDR3 totals 20 residues. The CDR3 is CASSLTATSGRGGLVNEQFF. The CDR3 nucleotides read TGTGCCAGCAGCTTAACGGCGACTAGCGGGAGGGGAGGTTTAGTTAATGAGCAGTTCTTC.

V is TRBV27 and J is TRBJ2-7; 8 bases agree with TRBD1. Trimming cost V 5 bases and J 7 bases; bases outside gene matches: 10. Germline V gives CDR1 MNHEY, CDR2 SMNVEV (reference sequence). The CDR3 runs to 14 residues. The CDR3 is CASSLGQGGGEQYF. The CDR3 DNA reads as TGTGCCAGCAGTCTCGGACAGGGAGGCGGGGAGCAGTACTTC.

The chain combines TRBV28 with TRBJ2-1; 10 bases are shared with TRBD2. The CDR3 is 15 residues long. J gave up 9 bases and V 5 bases, and 10 bases lay outside the gene matches. Germline V gene sequence: CDR1 MDHEN, CDR2 SYDVKM. The CDR3 reads CASSPRSGRAFEQFF. The CDR3, as DNA: TGTGCCAGCAGTCCGAGGAGCGGGAGGGCCTTTGAGCAGTTCTTC.

This rearrangement joins TRBV28 to TRBJ2-7; the match to TRBD2 covers 8 bases. V was clipped by 7 bases and J by 5 bases; unmatched bases: 4. This CDR3 is built from 12 residues. Germline lookup yields CDR1 MDHEN and CDR2 SYDVKM. The chain's CDR3 is CASTSGGDEQYF. The CDR3 bases are TGTGCCAGCACCTCGGGAGGGGACGAGCAGTACTTC.

This sequence joins TRBV28 and TRBJ2-5; D is undetermined. Germline lookup yields CDR1 MDHEN and CDR2 SYDVKM. The V end was cut by 3 bases, the J end by 4 bases, with 3 bases between. The length of the CDR3 is 11 residues. The CDR3 sequence is CASSFSETQYF. The DNA of the CDR3 is TGTGCCAGCAGTTTCTCAGAGACCCAGTACTTC.

The rearrangement joins TRBV6-4 to TRBJ1-1, with D hard to call. The CDR3 has 13 amino acids. Germline CDR1 MRHNA, CDR2 SNTAGT. Trimming removed 4 bases from V and 4 bases from J, with 10 bases in between. CDR3 region: CASSVEAGTEAFF. CDR3 nucleotide sequence: TGTGCCAGCAGTGTTGAGGCCGGCACTGAAGCTTTCTTT.

The chain couples TRBV30 to TRBJ1-6, with TRBD1 as a possible D gene (5 bases). This CDR3 is built from 14 residues. V was pared by 2 bases and J by 3 bases, with 8 bases between. Germline assignment: CDR1 GTSNPN and CDR2 SVGIG (reference sequence). This chain's CDR3 is CAWSRQLYNSPLHF. The CDR3 DNA reads TGTGCCTGGAGTCGACAGCTCTATAATTCACCCCTCCACTTT.

This clone was seen a handful of times. This rearrangement joins TRBV19 to TRBJ2-7, with TRBD1 as a possible D gene (6 bases). V was clipped by 8 bases and J by 5 bases, with 25 bases between them. This CDR3 has 16 amino acids. Germline CDR1 and CDR2: LNHDA and SQIVND (reference sequence). The chain's CDR3 is CASRASSLGGIDEQYF. The CDR3 DNA reads TGTGCCAGTCGTGCGTCGTCCTTAGGGGGAATCGACGAGCAGTACTTC. The full variable domain, its missing parts supplied by reference TRBV19 and TRBJ2-7, is DGGITQSPKYLFRKEGQNVTLSCEQNLNHDAMYWYRQDPGQGLRLIYYSQIVNDFQKGDIAEGYSVSREKKESFPLTVTSAQKNPTAFYLCASRASSLGGIDEQYFGPGTRLTVT.

The chain couples TRBV10-3 to TRBJ2-2; possible D gene TRBD1, 6 bases. The CDR3 extends over 14 amino acids. V was shortened by 3 bases and J by 5 bases, with 10 bases between the two germline ends. From germline, CDR1 is ENHRY and CDR2 SYGVKD. CDR3 DNA sequence: TGTGCCATCAGTGAACAGGGAAGTACCGGGGAGCTGTTTTTT. Translating it yields CAISEQGSTGELFF.

V and J are TRBV29-1 and TRBJ1-2; 10 nucleotides line up with TRBD1. With V trimmed by 6 bases and J by 5 bases, 6 bases remained unmatched. The CDR3 is 13 residues long. Germline V lookup: CDR1 SQVTM, CDR2 ANQGSEA. CDR3 sequence reads: CSVGQGGVYGYTF. The CDR3, as DNA: TGCAGCGTCGGACAGGGGGGGGTTTATGGCTACACCTTC. Full variable domain (remainder filled in from reference TRBV29-1 and TRBJ1-2): SAVISQKPSRDICQRGTSLTIQCQVDSQVTMMFWYRQQPGQSLTLIATANQGSEATYESGFVIDKFPISRPNLTFSTLTVSNMSPEDSSIYLCSVGQGGVYGYTFGSGTRLTVV.